The entry below describes one T cell receptor beta chain. The primer mix had 60 Vbeta and 13 Jbeta primers. This table comes from immunoSEQ multiplex PCR, and its TCRdb copy is limited to in-frame clones, with some not included. Of approximately 100,000 clones in the sample, more than 65% were seen once. This record comes from a study of cytomegalovirus exposure and HLA in healthy donors. Whole-study context: Across under 450 genotyped donors, about 80% landed in the Caucasian-associated ancestry cluster.

Among the donors, all were healthy bone marrow donors. J gave up 14 bases and V 1 base, and 10 bases lay outside the gene matches. The CDR3 spans 15 residues. Germline V gives CDR1 SGHTA, CDR2 FQGNSA. Specimen: PBMCs. The rearrangement uses TRBV7-2 and TRBJ2-4, with 11 bases lining up with TRBD2. The origin of this receptor is a woman aged 18 to 35 in good health and CMV-seronegative. The CDR3 is CASSLGSGGAGLKYF. CDR3 sequence (DNA): TGTGCCAGCAGCTTAGGTAGCGGGGGGGCCGGCCTTAAGTACTTC.